A single sample is the source of the 15 T cell receptor beta chains below, sequenced in a study of OX40 agonist ivuxolimab in advanced cancers. TCRdb's table, derived via immunoSEQ multiplex PCR, lists solely in-frame clones and lacks some. The table includes about 76,000 clones, approximately 92% detected once. The specimen was CD4+ or CD8+ T cells sorted from blood, collected in a trial of the OX40 agonist ivuxolimab. The source of these receptors is an adult with an advanced solid tumor such as melanoma, head and neck, liver or kidney cancer.

The chain combines TRBV28 with TRBJ1-5; tentatively, D is TRBD1 (6 bases). The germline CDR1 and CDR2 sequences are MDHEN and SYDVKM. V lost 8 bases to trimming and J lost 7 bases, with 21 bases between them. This CDR3 contains 15 residues. The CDR3 is CASAPRGGAGQPQHF. The DNA for the CDR3 is TGTGCCAGCGCCCCGAGGGGGGGCGCGGGGCAGCCCCAGCATTTT.

The genes are TRBV11-2 and TRBJ1-3; TRBD1 agrees at 10 bases. V shed 5 bases, J shed 8 bases, and the junction held 9 bases outside the gene matches. The CDR3 covers 15 residues. Germline V gives CDR1 SGHAT, CDR2 FQNNGV. The CDR3, as DNA: TGTGCCAGCAGCCAATTCCGGGACAGGGGATACACCATATATTTT. Amino acids: CASSQFRDRGYTIYF.

The chain uses TRBV28 and TRBJ2-7; D possibly uses TRBD1 or TRBD2 (6 bases each). Looked up from germline, CDR1 is MDHEN and CDR2 is SYDVKM. The CDR3 length is 13 residues. With 6 bases removed from V and 6 bases from J, the gap between germline ends came to 15 bases. CDR3 sequence (DNA): TGTGCCAGCAGGGGTGGGGGGCGCGCCGAGCAGTACTTC. This sequence encodes CASRGGGRAEQYF.

This sequence joins TRBV5-1 and TRBJ2-5; 7 bases match TRBD1. The CDR3 runs to 13 residues. Trimming at V came to 4 bases and at J to 5 bases, leaving 5 bases not matched to a gene. Germline V gives CDR1 SGHRS, CDR2 YFSETQ. The CDR3 DNA follows: TGCGCCAGCAGCGGGGGACAGACCGAGACCCAGTACTTC. This gives the protein CASSGGQTETQYF. Variable domain in full (rest from reference TRBV5-1 and TRBJ2-5): KAGVTQTPRYLIKTRGQQVTLSCSPISGHRSVSWYQQTPGQGLQFLFEYFSETQRNKGNFPGRFSGRQFSNSRSEMNVSTLELGDSALYLCASSGGQTETQYFGPGTRLLVL.

J is TRBJ2-5 and V is TRBV6-5; D perhaps matches TRBD2 (5 bases). Germline V gene lookup returns CDR1 MNHEY and CDR2 SVGAGI. Trimming took 4 bases from V and 9 from J, leaving 18 bases between them. This CDR3 is built from 14 residues. The CDR3 reads CASSLNRGPGAQYF. CDR3 bases: TGTGCCAGCAGTTTAAACCGAGGGCCCGGGGCCCAGTACTTC.

A single count supports this clone. The chain uses TRBV7-2 and TRBJ2-1, with unresolved D. CDR3 size: 12 residues. The V and J ends lost 3 bases and 8 bases respectively, with 8 bases between them. The germline gives CDR1 SGHTA, CDR2 FQGNSA. This CDR3 is CASSLRWYEQFF. The CDR3 DNA reads TGTGCCAGCAGCTTGCGATGGTATGAGCAGTTCTTC.

The CDR3 loop is CASSETRGIGGNTIYF. CDR3 DNA sequence: TGCGCCAGCAGTGAGACGCGGGGAATAGGAGGAAACACCATATATTTT. The V gene is TRBV10-2, the J gene TRBJ1-3; D unresolved. The CDR3 is 16 residues long. The V and J ends lost 2 bases and 4 bases respectively, with 15 bases between them. Germline CDR1 WSHSY, CDR2 SAAADI.

This clone was observed a handful of times. The CDR3 reads CASRDGYSMDSPLHF. The DNA of the CDR3 is TGCGCCAGCCGGGACGGATATTCGATGGATTCACCCCTCCACTTT. The chain has TRBV5-1 and TRBJ1-6, with D tentatively TRBD1 (5 bases). Per germline, CDR1 SGHRS and CDR2 YFSETQ. The CDR3 loop spans 15 amino acids. The V gene lost 7 bases and the J gene lost 8 bases, with 19 bases spanning the gap.

The chain recombines TRBV19 with TRBJ2-3; weak D call: TRBD1 (6 bases). The V end lost 4 bases, the J end lost 8 bases, and 16 bases lay between the germline ends. The CDR3 spans 14 residues. CDR1 is LNHDA and CDR2 is SQIVND in the germline V gene (reference sequence). The CDR3 DNA follows: TGTGCCAGTAGTACACGGGACAACACGGGTACGCAGTATTTT. It yields the protein CASSTRDNTGTQYF.

The CDR3 DNA is TGTGCCTGGAGTGGAGGAAGCTCCTACGAGCAGTACTTC. It codes for CAWSGGSSYEQYF. V and J are TRBV30 and TRBJ2-7, with D uncertain. Trimming stripped 1 base from V and 0 bases from J, with 7 bases between. Per the germline V gene, CDR1 is GTSNPN and CDR2 is SVGIG (reference sequence). The CDR3 is 13 residues long.

This clone is a singleton in its sample. The rearrangement uses TRBV6-6 and TRBJ1-5; the match to TRBD1 covers 9 bases. CDR3 length equals 13 residues. Germline CDR1 reads MNHNY; CDR2 reads SVGAGI (reference sequence). After removal of 8 bases from V and 4 bases from J, the junction contained 3 bases not matched to a gene. CDR3 sequence reads: CASRDRENQPQHF. CDR3 nucleotides: TGTGCCAGCCGGGACAGGGAGAATCAGCCCCAGCATTTT.

The V and J genes are TRBV2 and TRBJ2-7; weak D call: TRBD2 (7 bases). This CDR3 is built from 12 residues. V gave up 11 bases and J gave up 3 bases, with 14 bases separating them. Germline CDR1 is SNHLY and CDR2 is FYNNEI. The DNA for the CDR3 is TGTGCCGCGAGGGGGACTAACTACGAGCAGTACTTC. It translates to CAARGTNYEQYF.

The rearrangement uses TRBV7-3 and TRBJ1-5; no clear D gene. V lost 7 bases and J 0 bases, leaving 16 bases between the germline ends. Germline V gene data show CDR1 as SGHTA and CDR2 as FQGTGA. CDR3 length: 16 amino acids. The CDR3 region is CASTKKAVYSNQPQHF. The DNA for the CDR3 is TGTGCCAGCACTAAAAAGGCGGTATATAGCAATCAGCCCCAGCATTTT.

V and J are TRBV28 and TRBJ2-7, with D unclear. Trimming removed 3 bases at V and 6 bases at J, with 9 bases between. Per the germline V gene, CDR1 is MDHEN and CDR2 is SYDVKM. The CDR3 is made up of 12 amino acids. CDR3 in DNA: TGTGCCAGCAGTTTTAGTTGGGGCGAGCAGTACGTC. This translates into CASSFSWGEQYV.

This clone was counted between two and nine times. This rearrangement joins TRBV6-1 to TRBJ1-6, with D possibly matching TRBD1 (5 bases). Trimming pared 4 bases from V and 14 bases from J, leaving 21 bases between. The CDR3 runs 15 residues. Looked up from germline, CDR1 is MNHNS and CDR2 is SASEGT. The CDR3 DNA sequence: TGTGCCAGCAGTGGGGGGACCCGGGTTGTGGGGGCCCTCCACTTT. Its protein product is CASSGGTRVVGALHF.